This T cell receptor (beta chain) was observed in a study of prognosis after radiotherapy for stage I lung cancer. TCR beta CDR3 was amplified from genomic DNA by two-round multiplex PCR. During first-round PCR, primers specific to each TRBV and TRBJ gene were used. TCRdb re-called the multiplex PCR reads through MiXCR, storing one row per CDR3 protein. The profile shows some 38,000 distinct CDR3 sequences, roughly 25% of them singletons. Worth noting for this clonotype: This may stem from a read error, because a much larger clone lies one nucleotide away.

The material was PBMCs, obtained before or after stereotactic body radiation therapy (not recorded which). The TCR comes from a donor aged 50 or older with non-small cell lung cancer.

This chain's CDR3 is CASSTPSGGAKTQYF. The DNA of the CDR3 is TGTGCCAGCTCAACCCCTAGCGGGGGGGCCAAGACCCAGTACTTC. J is TRBJ2-5 and V is TRBV14; 12 bases are a match to TRBD2. The ends lost 8 bases at V and 6 bases at J; junction bases unmatched: 10. Germline V gene sequence: CDR1 SGHDN, CDR2 FVKESK. The CDR3 sequence is 15 residues long.